Listed below are T cell receptor beta chains from one sample, sequenced in a study of T cell responses to AZD1222 COVID-19 vaccine. Sequenced by immunoSEQ multiplex PCR; TCRdb stores in-frame clones only, minus some. The data hold nearly 110,000 clones, with 92% observed a single time. This material consisted of peripheral blood, taken 28 days after the second AZD1222 dose. All receptors come from an adult who received the AZD1222 COVID-19 vaccine. Each CDR3 is given without its conserved first and last residue. The D gene is left open where the match is weak. Not all rows give a size; the values are once, few, many and, for expanded clones, a class.

V gene	J gene	D gene	clone size	CDR3 protein
TRBV28	TRBJ1-3	-	-	ASRRHLSGNTIY
TRBV9	TRBJ2-1	TRBD2	-	ASSVVGGRASEQF
TRBV6-6	TRBJ1-2	-	once	ASSLRDSYT
TRBV6-5	TRBJ2-3	TRBD2	-	ASRAGGLPGDTQY
TRBV4-1	TRBJ2-2	-	-	ASSQDRKATNTGELF
TRBV7-8	TRBJ2-7	-	-	ASSSGSGEQY
TRBV28	TRBJ2-1	TRBD2	few	ASSGTSGVYNEQF
TRBV6-5	TRBJ2-7	-	-	ASTGTQTYEQY
TRBV11-2	TRBJ2-5	TRBD1	-	ASSDRDRGPQETQY
TRBV5-4	TRBJ1-1	-	-	ASSLQGLGNTEAF